This T cell receptor (beta chain) originates from a study of regulatory T cells in long-lasting Graves disease. Time point of the sample: persistent/refractory GD, antithyroid drugs over 5 years with positive TRAb. The TCR library was prepared using RNA isolated from PBMCs. Those enrolled as patients came out of an endocrinology department in Xi'an, China. CDR3-region Arm-PCR and iRepertoire HTBI primers produced the TCR beta libraries. Each CDR3 protein is one row after TCRdb ran MiXCR on the multiplex PCR reads. This repertoire shows some 470,000 distinct CDR3 sequences, roughly 21% found once; its top ten account for less than 9%. V gave up 5 bases and J gave up 4 bases, with 6 bases separating them. This CDR3 is 12 amino acids long. CDR1 is LNHDA, CDR2 SQIVND, per germline (reference sequence).

The material was peripheral blood mononuclear cells (PBMCs), obtained when the disease was refractory, from a patient treated with antithyroid drugs. The clonotype comes from a female donor with Graves disease. The chain recombines TRBV19 with TRBJ1-5, with no clear D. CDR3 bases: TGTGCCAGTAGTGCCGATAATCAGCCCCAGCATTTT. It yields the protein CASSADNQPQHF.